Listed below are T cell receptor beta chains from one sample, sequenced in a study of blood T cell repertoires in COVID-19. Repertoires were generated with immunoSEQ multiplex PCR, while TCRdb's copy carries only in-frame clones and drops some. The sample includes over 130,000 clones, roughly nine tenths of them seen just once. The source material was peripheral blood. These receptors were collected from a human donor with COVID-19, enrolled during active disease. The donor label of this sample is uncertain. Each CDR3 is given with its conserved first and last residue. A D gene is named only where the DNA matches it firmly. Rows give clone size only sometimes, using once, few, many, or a class for an expanded clone.

CDR3 DNA: TGTGCCAGTGGCCCGGCAGGTTGGGACACTGAAGCTTTCTTT; CDR3 protein: CASGPAGWDTEAFF; D gene: -; clone size: -; V gene: TRBV19; J gene: TRBJ1-1
CDR3 DNA: TGCGCCAGCAGCGCGAGGACAGGGGGCGGCGAGCAGTACTTC; CDR3 protein: CASSARTGGGEQYF; D gene: TRBD1; clone size: -; V gene: TRBV5-1; J gene: TRBJ2-7
CDR3 DNA: TGTGCCAGCAGTCCCAACAATGAGCAGTTCTTC; CDR3 protein: CASSPNNEQFF; D gene: -; clone size: -; V gene: TRBV2; J gene: TRBJ2-1
CDR3 DNA: TGCGCCAGCAGCTTGTCTTGGACAGTTAAAGAGACCCAGTACTTC; CDR3 protein: CASSLSWTVKETQYF; D gene: -; clone size: once; V gene: TRBV5-1; J gene: TRBJ2-5
CDR3 DNA: TGTGCCAGCAGCCCCCGTCGGACTAGCGGGAGGGGGGTCGCCGGGGAGCTGTTTTTT; CDR3 protein: CASSPRRTSGRGVAGELFF; D gene: TRBD2; clone size: -; V gene: TRBV7-6; J gene: TRBJ2-2
CDR3 DNA: TGTGCCAGCAGTATAGGGGTGTCAGGGGAGACCCAGTACTTC; CDR3 protein: CASSIGVSGETQYF; D gene: -; clone size: once; V gene: TRBV6-5; J gene: TRBJ2-5
CDR3 DNA: TGTGCCAGCTCACCAAGAGATGAGCAGTTCTTC; CDR3 protein: CASSPRDEQFF; D gene: -; clone size: -; V gene: TRBV18; J gene: TRBJ2-1
CDR3 DNA: TGTGCCAGCTCACCACCGGGAGCGAACACTGAAGCTTTCTTT; CDR3 protein: CASSPPGANTEAFF; D gene: -; clone size: -; V gene: TRBV18; J gene: TRBJ1-1
CDR3 DNA: TGTGCCAGCAGCAGCGGGACTAGCAAAAGGAATGAGCAGTTCTTC; CDR3 protein: CASSSGTSKRNEQFF; D gene: TRBD2; clone size: once; V gene: TRBV11-3; J gene: TRBJ2-1
CDR3 DNA: TGCGCCAGCAGTGAGTCGGGTCTAGCGGGGACCTTCCGGAACTTC; CDR3 protein: CASSESGLAGTFRNF; D gene: TRBD2; clone size: -; V gene: TRBV10-1; J gene: TRBJ2-7
CDR3 DNA: TGTGCCAGTAGTATACGACAGGCCCACTATAATTCACCCCTCCACTTT; CDR3 protein: CASSIRQAHYNSPLHF; D gene: -; clone size: -; V gene: TRBV19; J gene: TRBJ1-6
CDR3 DNA: TGTGCCAGCAGCCCTAGACAAGGGGGGGCTGAAGCTTTCTTT; CDR3 protein: CASSPRQGGAEAFF; D gene: -; clone size: -; V gene: TRBV25-1; J gene: TRBJ1-1
CDR3 DNA: TGTGCCAGCAGCCTTCAGAGAGGGCGGGAGCAGTACTTC; CDR3 protein: CASSLQRGREQYF; D gene: -; clone size: -; V gene: TRBV12-3/TRBV12-4; J gene: TRBJ2-7
CDR3 DNA: TGCGCCAGCAGCTTGGGGACGGGAGGTACTGAAGCTTTCTTT; CDR3 protein: CASSLGTGGTEAFF; D gene: -; clone size: -; V gene: TRBV5-1; J gene: TRBJ1-1
CDR3 DNA: TGTGCCAGCAGCCTCCCCGACGGGGGGGATGAAAAACTGTTTTTT; CDR3 protein: CASSLPDGGDEKLFF; D gene: -; clone size: -; V gene: TRBV5-4; J gene: TRBJ1-4
CDR3 DNA: TGCGCCAGCAGTGAGTCGCCAGCGGGAGGGCCGGTAGAGCAGTACTTC; CDR3 protein: CASSESPAGGPVEQYF; D gene: TRBD2; clone size: -; V gene: TRBV10-1; J gene: TRBJ2-7
CDR3 DNA: TGTGCCAGCAGTTCCCTCCGACAGGGGGCTAACACCGGGGAGCTGTTTTTT; CDR3 protein: CASSSLRQGANTGELFF; D gene: TRBD1; clone size: -; V gene: TRBV25-1; J gene: TRBJ2-2
CDR3 DNA: TGCGCCAGCAGCCAAGTTAGCGGGGGGGCCCCTTCCTACAATGAGCAGTTCTTC; CDR3 protein: CASSQVSGGAPSYNEQFF; D gene: TRBD2; clone size: -; V gene: TRBV4-1; J gene: TRBJ2-1
CDR3 DNA: TGTGCCAGCAGCCAAAGGACAGGGTCCTTGATTGGCTACACCTTC; CDR3 protein: CASSQRTGSLIGYTF; D gene: TRBD1; clone size: -; V gene: TRBV6-5; J gene: TRBJ1-2
CDR3 DNA: TGTGCCAGCAGTGGACAGGGCTTGAACATTCAGTACTTC; CDR3 protein: CASSGQGLNIQYF; D gene: TRBD1; clone size: -; V gene: TRBV28; J gene: TRBJ2-4
CDR3 DNA: TGTGCCAGCAGCTTGGTGGGGGGACCGAACACTGAAGCTTTCTTT; CDR3 protein: CASSLVGGPNTEAFF; D gene: -; clone size: -; V gene: TRBV7-3; J gene: TRBJ1-1
CDR3 DNA: TGTGCCAGCAGCCCTCGCCGGCAGGGGCTTCTGAACTCTGGAAACACCATATATTTT; CDR3 protein: CASSPRRQGLLNSGNTIYF; D gene: -; clone size: many; V gene: TRBV7-9; J gene: TRBJ1-3
CDR3 DNA: TGTGCCAGCAGTTACGAAGGGGGCGCTTTAATGGAAGCTTTCTTT; CDR3 protein: CASSYEGGALMEAFF; D gene: TRBD1; clone size: -; V gene: TRBV6-5; J gene: TRBJ1-1
CDR3 DNA: TGTGCCAGCAGCTTGGTCGGGGGAGGCCTTCCTTTTGAAAAACTGTTTTTT; CDR3 protein: CASSLVGGGLPFEKLFF; D gene: -; clone size: -; V gene: TRBV5-6; J gene: TRBJ1-4
CDR3 DNA: TGTGCCAGCAGCCCAGGTACAGACGAGCAGTTCTTC; CDR3 protein: CASSPGTDEQFF; D gene: -; clone size: few; V gene: TRBV11-2; J gene: TRBJ2-1
CDR3 DNA: TGCAGTGCAAGTGGGGGGGGCAACACCGGGGAGCTGTTTTTT; CDR3 protein: CSASGGGNTGELFF; D gene: -; clone size: -; V gene: TRBV20-1; J gene: TRBJ2-2
CDR3 DNA: TGTGCCAGTAGCCCTACTAGCGGGGGATCCTACAATGAGCAGTTCTTC; CDR3 protein: CASSPTSGGSYNEQFF; D gene: TRBD2; clone size: -; V gene: TRBV19; J gene: TRBJ2-1
CDR3 DNA: TGTGCCAGCAGCCTCGACAGGGGGGTGGAATATGGCTACACCTTC; CDR3 protein: CASSLDRGVEYGYTF; D gene: TRBD1; clone size: -; V gene: TRBV5-7; J gene: TRBJ1-2
CDR3 DNA: TGTGCCAGCAGCTCCGACCCCGGGTCCCGCGGAGGGTATGGCTACACCTTC; CDR3 protein: CASSSDPGSRGGYGYTF; D gene: -; clone size: -; V gene: TRBV11-2; J gene: TRBJ1-2
CDR3 DNA: TGTGCCAGTAGTATAGGGCAGGGCGTGCGCGGCTACACCTTC; CDR3 protein: CASSIGQGVRGYTF; D gene: -; clone size: -; V gene: TRBV19; J gene: TRBJ1-2
CDR3 DNA: TGTGCCAGTAGCCCTGGGGCCTTGCATCAAGAGACCCAGTACTTC; CDR3 protein: CASSPGALHQETQYF; D gene: -; clone size: -; V gene: TRBV19; J gene: TRBJ2-5
CDR3 DNA: TGTGCCAGCAGCTCAGCCTTGGAGGGGCGGGAAGCTTTCTTT; CDR3 protein: CASSSALEGREAFF; D gene: -; clone size: -; V gene: TRBV11-1; J gene: TRBJ1-1
CDR3 DNA: TGTGCCAGCAGCTCCCTACATTCGATGCAGGGGAATTACGAGCAGTACTTC; CDR3 protein: CASSSLHSMQGNYEQYF; D gene: -; clone size: -; V gene: TRBV7-8; J gene: TRBJ2-7
CDR3 DNA: TGTGCCAGCAGCCTTAGGACTAGCGGCCAAGAGACCCAGTACTTC; CDR3 protein: CASSLRTSGQETQYF; D gene: TRBD2; clone size: -; V gene: TRBV3-1/TRBV3-2; J gene: TRBJ2-5
CDR3 DNA: TGTGCCAGCTCACCGTCAGGGTCCGAGCAGTACTTC; CDR3 protein: CASSPSGSEQYF; D gene: -; clone size: -; V gene: TRBV18; J gene: TRBJ2-7
CDR3 DNA: TGTGCCAGCAGCTTAACGGGTCTCTCTGGAAACACCATATATTTT; CDR3 protein: CASSLTGLSGNTIYF; D gene: -; clone size: -; V gene: TRBV11-2; J gene: TRBJ1-3
CDR3 DNA: TGTGCCAGCAGCTTAGACAGGGTTTACGAGCAGTACTTC; CDR3 protein: CASSLDRVYEQYF; D gene: -; clone size: -; V gene: TRBV7-2; J gene: TRBJ2-7
CDR3 DNA: TGTGCCGGGGGAGGAGATAAACACCGGGGAGCTGTTTTT; CDR3 protein: CAGGGDKHRGAVF; D gene: -; clone size: -; V gene: TRBV6-5; J gene: TRBJ2-2
CDR3 DNA: TGTGCCAGCAGTGAAGGACCGGGAGCGGGGTATGGAAACACCATATATTTT; CDR3 protein: CASSEGPGAGYGNTIYF; D gene: -; clone size: once; V gene: TRBV2; J gene: TRBJ1-3
CDR3 DNA: TGTGCCAGCAGTTTATTAGGGGTTTTGGCTAGCGGGAGTCAAGAGACCCAGTACTTC; CDR3 protein: CASSLLGVLASGSQETQYF; D gene: TRBD2; clone size: -; V gene: TRBV27; J gene: TRBJ2-5
CDR3 DNA: TGTGCCAGCAGTGAGTTTTTTAGGAACACTGAAGCTTTCTTT; CDR3 protein: CASSEFFRNTEAFF; D gene: -; clone size: few; V gene: TRBV2; J gene: TRBJ1-1
CDR3 DNA: TGCGCCAGCAGCGTACAGGGTTACGAGCAGTACTTC; CDR3 protein: CASSVQGYEQYF; D gene: -; clone size: once; V gene: TRBV5-1; J gene: TRBJ2-7
CDR3 DNA: TGTGCCAGCAGGACTAGCGGGCCATCCTACAATGAGCAGTTCTTC; CDR3 protein: CASRTSGPSYNEQFF; D gene: TRBD2; clone size: -; V gene: TRBV25-1; J gene: TRBJ2-1
CDR3 DNA: TGTGCCAGCAGCCAGGATCCGACGGACTCCTATGGCTACACCTTC; CDR3 protein: CASSQDPTDSYGYTF; D gene: -; clone size: -; V gene: TRBV3-1/TRBV3-2; J gene: TRBJ1-2
CDR3 DNA: TGTGCCAGCAGCTCCCGGACAGATAGCAATCAGCCCCAGCATTTT; CDR3 protein: CASSSRTDSNQPQHF; D gene: -; clone size: few; V gene: TRBV9; J gene: TRBJ1-5
CDR3 DNA: TGTGCCATCAGTGACAGACAGGGAAGGGGTTCCTACGAGCAGTACTTC; CDR3 protein: CAISDRQGRGSYEQYF; D gene: TRBD1; clone size: -; V gene: TRBV10-3; J gene: TRBJ2-7
CDR3 DNA: TGTGCCAGCAGCTTTACAACTAATGAAAAACTGTTTTTT; CDR3 protein: CASSFTTNEKLFF; D gene: -; clone size: few; V gene: TRBV11-3; J gene: TRBJ1-4
CDR3 DNA: TGTGCCAGTAGTATAAGGCCCGGGAATGGCTACACCTTC; CDR3 protein: CASSIRPGNGYTF; D gene: -; clone size: -; V gene: TRBV19; J gene: TRBJ1-2
CDR3 DNA: TGTGCCAGCAGTGAAAACAGGGCAGCCCGAAACTATGGCTACACCTTC; CDR3 protein: CASSENRAARNYGYTF; D gene: -; clone size: -; V gene: TRBV6-1; J gene: TRBJ1-2
CDR3 DNA: TGCGCCAGCAGCTTGGGGACAGGGGGCGATTCACCCCTCCACTTT; CDR3 protein: CASSLGTGGDSPLHF; D gene: TRBD1; clone size: -; V gene: TRBV5-1; J gene: TRBJ1-6